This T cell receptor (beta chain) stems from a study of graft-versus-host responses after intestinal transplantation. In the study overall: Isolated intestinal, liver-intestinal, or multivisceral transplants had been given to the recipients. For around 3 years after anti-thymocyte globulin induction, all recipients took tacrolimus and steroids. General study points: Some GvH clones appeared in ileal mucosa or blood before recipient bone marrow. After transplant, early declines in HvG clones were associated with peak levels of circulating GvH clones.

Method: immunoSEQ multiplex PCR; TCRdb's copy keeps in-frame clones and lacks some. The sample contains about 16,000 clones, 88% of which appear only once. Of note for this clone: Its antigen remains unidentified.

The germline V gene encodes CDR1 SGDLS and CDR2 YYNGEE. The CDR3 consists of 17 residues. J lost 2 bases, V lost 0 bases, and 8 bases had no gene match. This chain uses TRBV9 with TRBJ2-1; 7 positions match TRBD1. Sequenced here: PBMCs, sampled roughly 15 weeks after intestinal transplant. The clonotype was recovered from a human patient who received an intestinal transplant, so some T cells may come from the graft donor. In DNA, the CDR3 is TGTGCCAGCAGCGTAGGGTCCTTCGGGACAGCCTACAATGAGCAGTTCTTC. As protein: CASSVGSFGTAYNEQFF. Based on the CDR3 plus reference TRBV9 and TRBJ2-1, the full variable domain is DSGVTQTPKHLITATGQRVTLRCSPRSGDLSVYWYQQSLDQGLQFLIQYYNGEERAKGNILERFSAQQFPDLHSELNLSSLELGDSALYFCASSVGSFGTAYNEQFFGPGTRLTVL.